The source of this T cell receptor (beta chain) is a study of CD8+ T cells in alopecia areata. CD4+ cells from five patients were sorted into CD25+CD127- cells. The authors extracted RNA and reverse transcribed it into cDNA as the sequencing template. Profiling relied on immunoSEQ multiplex PCR, and the TCRdb table lists in-frame clones only, not all of them. Found here are 13,000 to 15,000 clones, approximately 53% of them singletons; the top ten hold over 3%. The germline gives CDR1 SGHRS, CDR2 YFSETQ. The CDR3 contains 16 residues. V shed 2 bases, J shed 9 bases, and the junction held 13 bases outside the gene matches.

The chain links TRBV5-1 to TRBJ2-1, with 8 bases fitting TRBD2. The clonotype originates from a human donor with alopecia areata. The specimen sequenced was CD4+ Tregs sorted from blood. The CDR3 sequence is CASSFLAGKTTSEQFF. In nucleotides, the CDR3 is TGCGCCAGCAGCTTCTTAGCGGGAAAGACTACAAGTGAGCAGTTCTTC.